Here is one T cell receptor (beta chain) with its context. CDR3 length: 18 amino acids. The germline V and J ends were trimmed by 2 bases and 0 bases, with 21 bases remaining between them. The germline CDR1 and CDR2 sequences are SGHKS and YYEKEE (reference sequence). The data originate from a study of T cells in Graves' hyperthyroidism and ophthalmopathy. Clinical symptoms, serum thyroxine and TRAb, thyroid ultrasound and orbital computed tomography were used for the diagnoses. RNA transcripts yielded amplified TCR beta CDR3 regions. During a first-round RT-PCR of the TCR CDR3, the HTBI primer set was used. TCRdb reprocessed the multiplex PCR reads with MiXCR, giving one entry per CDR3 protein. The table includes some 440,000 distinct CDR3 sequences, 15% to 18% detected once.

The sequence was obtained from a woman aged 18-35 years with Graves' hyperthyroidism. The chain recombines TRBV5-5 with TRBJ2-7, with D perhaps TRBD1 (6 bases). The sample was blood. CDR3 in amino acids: CASSFPKGDRLFSYEQYF. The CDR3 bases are TGTGCCAGCAGCTTCCCCAAGGGCGACAGGTTATTCTCCTACGAGCAGTACTTC. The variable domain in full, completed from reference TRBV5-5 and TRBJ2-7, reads DAGVTQSPTHLIKTRGQQVTLRCSPISGHKSVSWYQQVLGQGPQFIFQYYEKEERGRGNFPDRFSARQFPNYSSELNVNALLLGDSALYLCASSFPKGDRLFSYEQYFGPGTRLTVT.